A single sample gave rise to the 14 T cell receptor beta chains below, sequenced in a study of blood T cell repertoires in COVID-19. Sequencing was performed with immunoSEQ multiplex PCR; in TCRdb, only in-frame clones are kept and a portion is missing. Of fewer than 300,000 clones in the sample, nearly 90% were seen once. Sequencing was done on a sample of peripheral blood. The receptors derive from a man younger than 35 with active or convalescent COVID-19.

This chain links TRBV5-1 with TRBJ2-7; TRBD1 matches 8 bases. This CDR3 is built from 15 residues. In germline, CDR1 is SGHRS, CDR2 YFSETQ. V gave up 0 bases and J gave up 2 bases; unmatched junction bases: 4. The CDR3 loop reads CASSLAGGKAYEQYF. The CDR3 bases are TGCGCCAGCAGCTTGGCAGGGGGCAAGGCCTACGAGCAGTACTTC.

This rearrangement joins TRBV5-1 to TRBJ2-1, with TRBD2 matching over 12 bases. Germline V lookup: CDR1 SGHRS, CDR2 YFSETQ. The CDR3 runs to 16 residues. Trimming cost V 6 bases and J 0 bases; bases outside gene matches: 4. This CDR3 is CASIGLAGSSYNEQFF. In DNA, the CDR3 is TGCGCCAGCATCGGACTAGCGGGGAGCTCCTACAATGAGCAGTTCTTC.

The chain carries TRBV5-1 and TRBJ1-1, with D perhaps TRBD1 (5 bases). CDR1 and CDR2 (germline): SGHRS, YFSETQ. This CDR3 is built from 16 residues. V lost 0 bases and J 0 bases, leaving 12 bases between the germline ends. CDR3 protein: CASSLEPGRVNTEAFF. CDR3 DNA: TGCGCCAGCAGCTTGGAGCCAGGGAGGGTGAACACTGAAGCTTTCTTT.

The chain joins TRBV27 to TRBJ1-1, with 8 bases fitting TRBD1. V shed 8 bases and J 4 bases; nucleotides not matched to a gene: 9. Germline V gene sequence: CDR1 MNHEY, CDR2 SMNVEV (reference sequence). CDR3 length: 14 residues. DNA for the CDR3: TGTGCCAGCCGACCGGGACAGGTGGGCACTGAAGCTTTCTTT. Its translation is CASRPGQVGTEAFF.

The chain couples TRBV15 to TRBJ2-5; 7 bases match TRBD1. The germline gives CDR1 LNHNV, CDR2 YYDKDF (reference sequence). The CDR3 is 16 residues long. After removal of 0 bases from V and 4 bases from J, the junction contained 8 bases not matched to a gene. For the CDR3, the DNA is TGTGCCACCAGCAGAGATGGTAATACAGGGGTAGAGACCCAGTACTTC. As protein: CATSRDGNTGVETQYF.

The CDR3 here is CSVATGTGGAIGEKLFF. The CDR3 DNA follows: TGCAGCGTGGCCACCGGGACAGGGGGCGCGATTGGTGAAAAACTGTTTTTT. The rearrangement uses TRBV29-1 and TRBJ1-4; 12 nucleotides align to TRBD1. CDR1 and CDR2 from the germline V gene are SQVTM and ANQGSEA. The V and J ends lost 6 bases and 7 bases, in that order; junction bases with no gene match: 15. There are 17 residues in the CDR3.

J is TRBJ2-1 and V is TRBV9, with 8 bases aligning to TRBD2. This CDR3 is built from 15 residues. The V segment lost 0 bases and the J segment 8 bases; nucleotides outside the gene matches: 7. Germline CDR1 and CDR2: SGDLS and YYNGEE. CDR3 residues: CASSVAGTSDDEQFF. The CDR3 DNA sequence: TGTGCCAGCAGCGTAGCCGGGACTAGTGACGATGAGCAGTTCTTC.

The rearrangement joins TRBV5-4 to TRBJ1-1; D unresolved. This CDR3 has 11 residues. Germline lookup yields CDR1 SGHNT and CDR2 YYREEE (reference sequence). V was cut by 6 bases and J by 5 bases, with 8 bases left in between. The CDR3: CASTRGTEAFF. CDR3 DNA sequence: TGTGCCAGCACCCGAGGGACTGAAGCTTTCTTT.

This clone was detected once. The chain has TRBV4-1 and TRBJ1-4, with 8 positions matching TRBD1. With V trimmed by 4 bases and J by 2 bases, 9 bases remained unmatched. Germline assignment: CDR1 MGHRA and CDR2 YSYEKL. The CDR3 spans 17 residues. The CDR3 protein is CASSPRTGLLTNEKLFF. CDR3 sequence (DNA): TGCGCCAGCAGCCCCCGGACAGGGCTTTTGACTAATGAAAAACTGTTTTTT.

This sequence joins TRBV5-1 and TRBJ2-7, with D maybe TRBD2 (6 bases). The CDR3 has 15 amino acids. The germline V gene encodes CDR1 SGHRS and CDR2 YFSETQ. V was shortened by 0 bases and J by 2 bases, with 12 bases between the two germline ends. CDR3 DNA sequence: TGCGCCAGCAGCTTGGGGCTAGCGAGAACCTACGAGCAGTACTTC. Translating gives CASSLGLARTYEQYF.

Here the CDR3 DNA reads TGCAGCGCCTTAGCGGGGGAGAGCACAGATACGCAGTATTTT. It codes for CSALAGESTDTQYF. The J gene is TRBJ2-3, the V gene TRBV29-1; 9 nucleotides agree with TRBD2. Germline CDR1 is SQVTM and CDR2 is ANQGSEA. The CDR3 sequence is 14 residues long. V gave up 7 bases and J gave up 0 bases; unmatched junction bases: 5.

The chain combines TRBV7-9 with TRBJ1-6, with D possibly TRBD1 on 5 matching bases. This CDR3 is built from 14 residues. Germline assignment: CDR1 SEHNR and CDR2 FQNEAQ (reference sequence). V lost 5 bases to trimming and J lost 4 bases, with 9 bases between them. This CDR3 is CASSPGQYNSPLHF. CDR3 nucleotides: TGTGCCAGCAGCCCCGGACAATATAATTCACCCCTCCACTTT. Full variable domain (missing parts from reference TRBV7-9 and TRBJ1-6): DTGVSQNPRHKITKRGQNVTFRCDPISEHNRLYWYRQTLGQGPEFLTYFQNEAQLEKSRLLSDRFSAERPKGSFSTLEIQRTEQGDSAMYLCASSPGQYNSPLHFGNGTRLTVT.

This clone was seen only once. The chain carries TRBV21-1 and TRBJ2-3; the table's D call, TRBD1, was not checked against the DNA. TRBV21-1 is a pseudogene segment. This CDR3 is built from 15 residues. The DNA of the CDR3 is TGTGCCAGCAGCAAAGGTGGGGCCAGCACAGATACGCAGTATTTT. It specifies CASSKGGASTDTQYF.

The chain couples TRBV5-1 to TRBJ1-4, with D uncertain. Deletions cut 0 bases from V and 6 bases from J, with 6 bases between. The length of the CDR3 is 13 residues. Looked up from germline, CDR1 is SGHRS and CDR2 is YFSETQ. CDR3 sequence reads: CASSLEHYEKLFF. The CDR3, as DNA: TGCGCCAGCAGCTTGGAACATTATGAAAAACTGTTTTTT.